The clone carrying this T cell receptor beta chain occurred once. Its specificity is not known. CDR3 length equals 14 residues. Trimming removed 3 bases at V and 4 bases at J, with 11 bases between. Germline lookup yields CDR1 WSHSY and CDR2 SAAADI. This sample was included in a study of siplizumab effects on memory and regulatory T cells. Study outcomes and limitations: Apparently more diverse than memory cells, naive T cells also seemed major alloresponse contributors. Researchers could not give a naive or memory phenotype to roughly 80-96% of proliferating CD4+ or CD8+ clones.

Per-sample assaying covered about 10^5 TCR templates. The assay was immunoSEQ multiplex PCR, and TCRdb's table has in-frame clones only and misses some. The sample carries some 100,000 clones, about 90% recorded once. The V and J genes are TRBV10-2 and TRBJ2-3, with D tentatively TRBD2 (6 bases). The receptor was derived from a human donor in good health. Some clones in this sample may be carry-over from other donors' samples. Sequenced material: CD4+ T cells sorted from blood. CDR3 nucleotide sequence: TGCGCCAGCAGTGACCGGGGGTTCGCAGATACGCAGTATTTT. Translated: CASSDRGFADTQYF.